The 32 T cell receptor beta chains below all came from one sample that was sequenced in a study of T cell responses to AZD1222 COVID-19 vaccine. Sequencing was performed with immunoSEQ multiplex PCR; in TCRdb, only in-frame clones are kept and a portion is missing. The sample gives some 150,000 clones, around 87% of which show up once; roughly 10% is in the top ten. The specimen was peripheral blood, collected 28 days after the second AZD1222 dose. Source of these receptors: an adult who received the AZD1222 COVID-19 vaccine.

V is TRBV28 and J is TRBJ1-4; 11 bases are a match to TRBD1. Trimming removed 3 bases from V and 7 bases from J; junction bases left unmatched: 4. This CDR3 region has 15 residues. Germline values: CDR1 MDHEN, CDR2 SYDVKM. CDR3 in DNA: TGTGCCAGCAGTTTCACCGGGACAGGGGGTGAAAAACTGTTTTTT. It is translated as CASSFTGTGGEKLFF.

This chain joins TRBV9 and TRBJ1-6; TRBD1 matches at 7 bases. V lost 4 bases and J lost 5; bases outside the gene matches: 9. The CDR3 contains 16 residues. Germline V lookup: CDR1 SGDLS, CDR2 YYNGEE. In DNA form, the CDR3 reads TGTGCCAGCAGCTATTTGCCGGGACAGCATAATTCACCCCTCCACTTT. As protein: CASSYLPGQHNSPLHF. The full variable domain, rest sourced from reference TRBV9 and TRBJ1-6, is DSGVTQTPKHLITATGQRVTLRCSPRSGDLSVYWYQQSLDQGLQFLIQYYNGEERAKGNILERFSAQQFPDLHSELNLSSLELGDSALYFCASSYLPGQHNSPLHFGNGTRLTVT.

This chain links TRBV18 with TRBJ2-4; D possibly corresponds to TRBD1 (6 bases). Trimming cost V 3 bases and J 3 bases, with 15 bases left between them. The CDR3 has 16 residues. Germline CDR1 is KGHSH and CDR2 is LQKENI. CDR3 sequence (DNA): TGTGCCAGCTCACCTTTTACAGGGTTTGACAAAAACATTCAGTACTTC. Translating it yields CASSPFTGFDKNIQYF.

The chain uses TRBV30 and TRBJ1-5; maybe TRBD1 (5 bases). The length of the CDR3 is 13 residues. Trimming took 4 bases from V and 2 from J, leaving 9 bases between them. Germline CDR1 is GTSNPN and CDR2 is SVGIG (reference sequence). This chain's CDR3 is CAWTGNGNQPQHF. The CDR3 nucleotides are TGTGCCTGGACAGGGAACGGCAATCAGCCCCAGCATTTT. Filled out from reference TRBV30 and TRBJ1-5, the complete variable domain reads SQTIHQWPATLVQPVGSPLSLECTVEGTSNPNLYWYRQAAGRGLQLLFYSVGIGQISSEVPQNLSASRPQDRQFILSSKKLLLSDSGFYLCAWTGNGNQPQHFGDGTRLSIL.

The V gene is TRBV28, the J gene TRBJ1-6, with TRBD1 identical over 10 bases. Germline CDR1 reads MDHEN; CDR2 reads SYDVKM. This CDR3 region has 15 residues. V shed 6 bases, J shed 4 bases, and the junction held 3 bases outside the gene matches. In DNA form, the CDR3 reads TGTGCCAGCAGCCGGGACAGGGGTTATAATTCACCCCTCCACTTT. This translates into CASSRDRGYNSPLHF.

This clone showed up just once. The chain uses TRBV6-1 and TRBJ1-4; TRBD1 is a possible D gene (5 bases). This CDR3 has 13 amino acids. The germline gives CDR1 MNHNS, CDR2 SASEGT. The V end lost 8 bases, the J end lost 8 bases, and 15 bases lay between the germline ends. The CDR3 nucleotides read TGTGCCAGCCATCTCGGGGGAAGGGAAAAACTGTTTTTT. This encodes CASHLGGREKLFF.

This chain uses TRBV28 with TRBJ1-4; D is possibly TRBD1 (6 bases). This CDR3 has 16 amino acids. Trimming removed 1 base from V and 4 bases from J, with 13 bases in between. Germline V lookup: CDR1 MDHEN, CDR2 SYDVKM. The CDR3 loop is CASSLYSGAYNEKLFF. The CDR3 nucleotides are TGTGCCAGCAGTTTATATTCAGGGGCGTATAATGAAAAACTGTTTTTT.

This clone appeared a few times. The chain combines TRBV25-1 with TRBJ2-3; TRBD2 aligns across 11 bases. This CDR3 contains 17 residues. Germline V gene sequence: CDR1 MGHDK, CDR2 SYGVNS. After removal of 3 bases from V and 2 bases from J, the junction contained 7 bases not matched to a gene. CDR3: CASSDLTSGANTDTQYF. CDR3 coding DNA: TGTGCCAGCAGTGACTTGACTAGCGGGGCGAACACAGATACGCAGTATTTT.

This clone was observed once. V is TRBV5-4 and J is TRBJ2-3; TRBD2 agrees at 12 bases. Germline assignment: CDR1 SGHNT and CDR2 YYREEE (reference sequence). The V segment lost 4 bases and the J segment 1 base; nucleotides outside the gene matches: 7. The CDR3 is 17 amino acids. CDR3 protein: CASSPGLAGGGTDTQYF. CDR3 DNA sequence: TGTGCCAGCAGCCCGGGACTAGCGGGCGGAGGCACAGATACGCAGTATTTT.

This clone was seen just once. This chain links TRBV7-2 with TRBJ2-7; tentative D call: TRBD1 (5 bases). The CDR3 consists of 14 residues. V lost 2 bases and J lost 9, with 17 bases in between. The germline V gene has CDR1 SGHTA and CDR2 FQGNSA. In DNA, the CDR3 is TGTGCCAGCAGCTTACTCGCAGGGATGGGTGGGCAGTACTTC. Translated, it gives CASSLLAGMGGQYF.

As to this clone: Germline and junction disagree at one end, which may indicate a read error. This chain links TRBV7-2 with TRBJ2-7; D possibly corresponds to TRBD1 (6 bases). The germline CDR1 and CDR2 sequences are SGHTA and FQGNSA. The CDR3 loop spans 15 amino acids. CDR3 sequence (DNA): TGTGCCAGCAGCTTATGGGGGCCCACCTCCCACGAGCAGTACTTC. As protein: CASSLWGPTSHEQYF.

The J gene is TRBJ1-1, the V gene TRBV28, with D maybe TRBD1 (5 bases). The CDR3 extends over 12 amino acids. Per germline, CDR1 MDHEN and CDR2 SYDVKM. V was clipped by 9 bases and J by 4 bases, with 12 bases between them. The CDR3 reads CASTDRITEAFF. As DNA, the CDR3 is TGTGCCAGTACCGACAGAATCACTGAAGCTTTCTTT.

The CDR3 coding sequence is TGTGCCAGCAGCTCCGGGGGGGTTAGAGAGACCCAGTACTTC. Its protein product is CASSSGGVRETQYF. This chain joins TRBV5-4 and TRBJ2-5; 8 bases fit TRBD2. The CDR3 is 14 residues long. V dropped 3 bases and J dropped 4; count of bases not matched to a gene: 5. CDR1 and CDR2 from the germline V gene are SGHNT and YYREEE (reference sequence).

The chain employs TRBV7-6 and TRBJ2-2; D remains ambiguous. CDR1 and CDR2 (germline): SGHVS, FNYEAQ. The germline V and J ends were trimmed by 2 bases and 2 bases, with 9 bases remaining between them. The CDR3 contains 15 residues. Written as DNA, the CDR3 is TGTGCCAGCAGCTTAAGAACGGCCAACACCGGGGAGCTGTTTTTT. Protein product: CASSLRTANTGELFF.

This chain uses TRBV7-2 with TRBJ2-5; 10 bases align to TRBD2. V was pared by 3 bases and J by 4 bases, with 14 bases of the junction left unmatched. Germline-derived CDR1 and CDR2 are SGHTA and FQGNSA. The CDR3 is 18 residues long. The CDR3 loop is CASSFSIFQLAGLETQYF. CDR3 bases: TGTGCCAGCAGCTTTTCCATTTTCCAACTAGCGGGATTAGAGACCCAGTACTTC.

This rearrangement joins TRBV6-2 or TRBV6-3 to TRBJ2-1, with unresolved D. CDR3 length equals 13 residues. Trimming cost V 2 bases and J 8 bases, with 10 bases left between them. The V gene's germline CDR1 is MNHEY and CDR2 SVGEGT. The CDR3 protein is CASSYSDWDEQFF. The CDR3 DNA is TGTGCCAGCAGTTACAGCGATTGGGATGAGCAGTTCTTC.

The rearrangement joins TRBV5-1 to TRBJ2-1; 7 bases align to TRBD2. The germline gives CDR1 SGHRS, CDR2 YFSETQ. The CDR3 is 14 residues long. Trimming cost V 6 bases and J 5 bases; bases outside gene matches: 8. The CDR3 spells CASIGAGNNNEQFF. CDR3 bases: TGCGCCAGCATTGGAGCGGGAAACAACAATGAGCAGTTCTTC.

The chain combines TRBV29-1 with TRBJ2-3, with D possibly being TRBD1 (5 bases). Trimming removed 3 bases from V and 1 base from J, with 17 bases in between. The CDR3 totals 16 residues. Germline V lookup: CDR1 SQVTM, CDR2 ANQGSEA. DNA for the CDR3: TGCAGCGTTGAGGAAGAGACAGTTTGGGGCACAGATACGCAGTATTTT. Protein sequence: CSVEEETVWGTDTQYF.

CDR3 sequence reads: CSVGRGGTGELFF. The CDR3 nucleotides are TGCAGCGTGGGGCGCGGTGGGACCGGGGAGCTGTTTTTT. V and J are TRBV29-1 and TRBJ2-2, with a tentative D call TRBD1 (5 bases). Between the trimmed V and J ends, which lost 6 bases and 5 bases, there was a span of 13 bases. The CDR3 totals 13 residues. CDR1 is SQVTM, CDR2 ANQGSEA, per germline.

The genes are TRBV9 and TRBJ2-7, with 9 positions matching TRBD2. This CDR3 has 15 residues. V was pared by 0 bases and J by 10 bases, with 11 bases of the junction left unmatched. The germline CDR1 and CDR2 sequences are SGDLS and YYNGEE. This chain's CDR3 is CASSVGGLAGKDQYF. The CDR3, as DNA: TGTGCCAGCAGCGTAGGAGGCCTAGCGGGAAAGGACCAGTACTTC. Complete variable domain (other parts from reference TRBV9 and TRBJ2-7): DSGVTQTPKHLITATGQRVTLRCSPRSGDLSVYWYQQSLDQGLQFLIQYYNGEERAKGNILERFSAQQFPDLHSELNLSSLELGDSALYFCASSVGGLAGKDQYFGPGTRLTVT.

This chain connects TRBV28 to TRBJ1-6; D unresolved. The V gene lost 4 bases and the J gene lost 4 bases, with 8 bases spanning the gap. Germline lookup yields CDR1 MDHEN and CDR2 SYDVKM. The CDR3 is 14 residues long. The CDR3 protein is CASSYGLYNSPLHF. The CDR3 DNA reads as TGTGCCAGCAGTTATGGGCTGTATAATTCACCCCTCCACTTT.

The genes are TRBV7-2 and TRBJ2-3; 9 positions agree with TRBD2. The CDR3 has 16 amino acids. Germline CDR1 and CDR2: SGHTA and FQGNSA. The V and J ends lost 3 bases and 2 bases, in that order; junction bases with no gene match: 6. The CDR3 DNA sequence: TGTGCCAGCAGCTTTCGACTAGCGGAAACCACAGATACGCAGTATTTT. This encodes CASSFRLAETTDTQYF.

The chain carries TRBV7-2 and TRBJ1-2; D is undetermined. Germline assignment: CDR1 SGHTA and CDR2 FQGNSA. The CDR3 is 13 residues long. V was cut by 5 bases and J by 4 bases, with 11 bases left in between. The CDR3 sequence: CASSRTDLYGYTF. The CDR3 bases are TGTGCCAGCAGCCGAACCGACCTCTATGGCTACACCTTC.

CDR3 bases: TGTGCCAGCAGCTTAGCGAGAGTAGGGTACGAGCAGTACTTC. This encodes CASSLARVGYEQYF. This chain links TRBV7-8 with TRBJ2-7; no firm D call. The V gene lost 0 bases and the J gene lost 4 bases, with 10 bases spanning the gap. The CDR3 extends over 14 amino acids. Germline CDR1 reads SGHVS; CDR2 reads FQNEAQ.

This clone occurred once. J is TRBJ2-2 and V is TRBV28; 7 nucleotides agree with TRBD1. The germline V gene encodes CDR1 MDHEN and CDR2 SYDVKM. The CDR3 loop spans 14 amino acids. With V trimmed by 5 bases and J by 1 base, 1 base remained unmatched. CDR3 sequence (DNA): TGTGCCAGCAGTGGACAGGTGAACACCGGGGAGCTGTTTTTT. Translated: CASSGQVNTGELFF. Full variable domain (remainder filled in from reference TRBV28 and TRBJ2-2): DVKVTQSSRYLVKRTGEKVFLECVQDMDHENMFWYRQDPGLGLRLIYFSYDVKMKEKGDIPEGYSVSREKKERFSLILESASTNQTSMYLCASSGQVNTGELFFGEGSRLTVL.

The CDR3 sequence is CASSPDGQEKLFF. Here the CDR3 DNA reads TGTGCCAGCAGCCCGGACGGCCAAGAAAAACTGTTTTTT. The rearrangement links TRBV5-4 to TRBJ1-4; no definite D call. The ends were cut back, 4 bases at V and 8 bases at J, with 12 bases in the middle. Germline V gives CDR1 SGHNT, CDR2 YYREEE (reference sequence). CDR3 length equals 13 residues. Full variable domain (remainder filled in from reference TRBV5-4 and TRBJ1-4): ETGVTQSPTHLIKTRGQQVTLRCSSQSGHNTVSWYQQALGQGPQFIFQYYREEENGRGNFPPRFSGLQFPNYSSELNVNALELDDSALYLCASSPDGQEKLFFGSGTQLSVL.

The rearrangement joins TRBV14 to TRBJ2-7, with 8 bases aligning to TRBD1. Unmatched junction bases numbered 6, after V lost 4 bases and J lost 4 bases. The CDR3 runs 14 residues. The germline V gene has CDR1 SGHDN and CDR2 FVKESK. As DNA, the CDR3 is TGTGCCAGCAGCCCGCGACAGGGGTTTTACGAGCAGTACTTC. Its translation is CASSPRQGFYEQYF.

The chain is built from TRBV7-9 and TRBJ2-3; 7 bases line up with TRBD1. CDR1 SEHNR and CDR2 FQNEAQ come from the germline V gene (reference sequence). Germline trimming cut 0 bases from V and 3 bases from J; bases unmatched to any gene: 3. The CDR3 loop spans 15 amino acids. The CDR3 nucleotides are TGTGCCAGCAGCTTAGCCAGACAGGGAACAGATACGCAGTATTTT. Its protein is CASSLARQGTDTQYF.

The chain combines TRBV28 with TRBJ1-1, with 7 bases fitting TRBD1. The germline CDR1 and CDR2 sequences are MDHEN and SYDVKM. CDR3 length: 14 residues. The J segment lost 4 bases and the V segment lost 5 bases, leaving 7 bases of the junction unmatched. The CDR3: CASSIAPGGTEAFF. The DNA for the CDR3 is TGTGCCAGCAGTATCGCCCCAGGGGGCACTGAAGCTTTCTTT.

The chain couples TRBV19 to TRBJ1-2, with a weak D call TRBD1 (5 bases). V was clipped by 5 bases and J by 3 bases, with 13 bases between them. The CDR3 is 14 residues long. CDR1 LNHDA and CDR2 SQIVND come from the germline V gene (reference sequence). The CDR3 region has the DNA TGTGCCAGTAGTGACGGGGGGTTATACTATGGCTACACCTTC. Translation gives CASSDGGLYYGYTF.

This chain links TRBV5-1 with TRBJ2-5; 8 positions agree with TRBD1. The CDR3 has 18 amino acids. Germline V gives CDR1 SGHRS, CDR2 YFSETQ. The ends lost 0 bases at V and 5 bases at J; junction bases unmatched: 15. CDR3 sequence: CASSLEGIGRGLKETQYF. As DNA, the CDR3 is TGCGCCAGCAGCTTGGAGGGGATAGGCAGGGGGCTCAAGGAGACCCAGTACTTC.

This clone was seen more than once but under ten times. The chain is built from TRBV19 and TRBJ1-6, with D hard to call. The CDR3 totals 14 residues. Germline CDR1 and CDR2: LNHDA and SQIVND (reference sequence). The V end was cut by 5 bases, the J end by 6 bases, with 11 bases between. This chain's CDR3 is CASSGGNSNSPLHF. In DNA form, the CDR3 reads TGTGCCAGTAGTGGCGGGAACTCTAATTCACCCCTCCACTTT.